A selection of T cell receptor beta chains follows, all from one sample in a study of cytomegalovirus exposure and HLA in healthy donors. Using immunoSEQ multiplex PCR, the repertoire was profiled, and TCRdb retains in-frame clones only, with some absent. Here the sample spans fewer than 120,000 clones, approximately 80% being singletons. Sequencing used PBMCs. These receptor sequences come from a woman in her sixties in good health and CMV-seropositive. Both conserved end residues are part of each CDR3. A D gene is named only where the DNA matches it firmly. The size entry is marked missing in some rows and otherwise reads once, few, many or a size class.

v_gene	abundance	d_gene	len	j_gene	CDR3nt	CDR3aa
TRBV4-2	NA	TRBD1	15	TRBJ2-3	TGTGCCAGCAGCCGCACAGGGGTCGGCACAGATACGCAGTATTTT	CASSRTGVGTDTQYF
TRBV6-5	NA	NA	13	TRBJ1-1	TGTGCCAGCAGTGAATTCATTAGTCGAGTAGCTTTCTTT	CASSEFISRVAFF
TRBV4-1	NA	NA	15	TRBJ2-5	TGCGCCAGCAGCCGAGGTCCGGGGGAACAAGAGACCCAGTACTTC	CASSRGPGEQETQYF
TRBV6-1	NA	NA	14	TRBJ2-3	TGTGCCAGCAGTGAGTCGGGACTTACAGATACGCAGTATTTT	CASSESGLTDTQYF
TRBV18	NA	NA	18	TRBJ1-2	TGTGCCAGCTCACCATCAAATGGGGGGGGCGCTCCCATATATGGCTACACCTTC	CASSPSNGGGAPIYGYTF
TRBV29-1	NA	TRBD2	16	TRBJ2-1	TGCAGCGTTGAAGATCCCGGACTAGCCCCCTACAATGAGCAGTTCTTC	CSVEDPGLAPYNEQFF
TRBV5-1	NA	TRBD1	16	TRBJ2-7	TGCGCCAGCAGCGGCTACCCGGGACAGTACTCCTACGAGCAGTACTTC	CASSGYPGQYSYEQYF
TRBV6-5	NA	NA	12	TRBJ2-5	TGTGCCAGCAGTACAGGCTGGGGGACCCAGTACTTC	CASSTGWGTQYF
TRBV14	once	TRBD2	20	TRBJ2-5	TGTGCCAGCAGCCAAGTAGGACTAGCGGGAGTGGGTCCCCTACAAGAGACCCAGTACTTC	CASSQVGLAGVGPLQETQYF
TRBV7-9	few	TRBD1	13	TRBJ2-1	TGTGCCAGCAGCTTAGTACGTCGGGACAGTACGTTCTTC	CASSLVRRDSTFF
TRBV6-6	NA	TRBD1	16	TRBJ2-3	TGTGCCAGCATCTGGGGACAGAGCCCTAGCACAGATACGCAGTATTTT	CASIWGQSPSTDTQYF
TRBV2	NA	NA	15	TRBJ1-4	TGTGCCAGCAGGAGCCCTGTGGGAGCTAATGAAAAACTGTTTTTT	CASRSPVGANEKLFF
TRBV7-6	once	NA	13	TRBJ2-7	TGTGCCAGCAGCTTAGCCGAATCGGGAGAGCAGTACTTC	CASSLAESGEQYF
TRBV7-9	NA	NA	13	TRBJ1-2	TGTGCCAGCAGCCAACAGGGATCTGATGGCTACACCTTC	CASSQQGSDGYTF
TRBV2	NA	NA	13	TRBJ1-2	TGTGCCAGTGAGACAGGCCTAAACTATGGCTACACCTTC	CASETGLNYGYTF
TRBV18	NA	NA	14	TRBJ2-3	TGTGCCAGCTCACCGGCAGGAAGCACAGATACGCAGTATTTT	CASSPAGSTDTQYF
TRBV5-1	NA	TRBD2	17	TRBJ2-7	TGCGCCAGCAGCAAAGATTCTAGCGGGAGGAGCTCCTACGAGCAGTACTTC	CASSKDSSGRSSYEQYF
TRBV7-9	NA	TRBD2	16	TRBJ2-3	TGTTCCAGCAGCTTAGTTGCGGGAGGGTTCACAGATACGCAGTATTTT	CSSSLVAGGFTDTQYF
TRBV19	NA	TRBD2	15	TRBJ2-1	TGTGCCAGTACTGTGACTAGCGGGAGTTACAATGAGCAGTTCTTC	CASTVTSGSYNEQFF
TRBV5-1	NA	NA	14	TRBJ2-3	TGCGCCAGCAGCCCCCACACCCGCACAGATACGCAGTATTTT	CASSPHTRTDTQYF
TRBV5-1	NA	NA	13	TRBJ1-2	TGCGCCAGCAGCTATGACAGGTCATATGGCTACACCTTC	CASSYDRSYGYTF
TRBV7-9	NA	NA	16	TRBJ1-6	TGTGCCAGCAGCCCAGGACAGAGCTCCTATAATTCACCCCTCCACTTT	CASSPGQSSYNSPLHF
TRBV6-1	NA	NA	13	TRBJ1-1	TGTGCCAGCAGCGAACAGGGCGAGACTGAAGCTTTCTTT	CASSEQGETEAFF
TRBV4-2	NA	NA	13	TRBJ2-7	TGTGCCAGTGGTTATAGGGCCCAGGGAGAGCAGTACTTC	CASGYRAQGEQYF
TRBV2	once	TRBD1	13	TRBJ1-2	TGTGCCAGCAGAACAGGACAGGGGAACGGCTACACCTTC	CASRTGQGNGYTF
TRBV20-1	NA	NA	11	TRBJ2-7	TGCAGTGCTGGCAGGGTCTACGAGCAGTACTTC	CSAGRVYEQYF
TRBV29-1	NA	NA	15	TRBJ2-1	TGCAGCGTGGTACAGGGCCCCCTAGATTACAATGAGCAGTTCTTC	CSVVQGPLDYNEQFF
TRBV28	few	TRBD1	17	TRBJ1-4	TGTGCCAGCAGACATAGAGACGTGACAGGGCTATATGAAAAACTGTTTTTT	CASRHRDVTGLYEKLFF
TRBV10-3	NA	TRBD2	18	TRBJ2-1	TGTGCCATCAGTGAGTCGGGGACTAGCGGGAGCCTGAGGAATGAGCAGTTCTTC	CAISESGTSGSLRNEQFF
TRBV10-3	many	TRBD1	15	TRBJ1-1	TGTGCCATCGGTTTCCCGGGACAGCCTAATCAAGGGGCTTTCTTT	CAIGFPGQPNQGAFF
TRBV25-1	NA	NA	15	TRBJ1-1	TGTGCCAGCAGCCCATTCGCGGGACGGAACACTGAAGCTTTCTTT	CASSPFAGRNTEAFF
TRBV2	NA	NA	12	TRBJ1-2	TGTGCCAGCAGAGGCGGAGTTCGAGGCTACACCTTC	CASRGGVRGYTF
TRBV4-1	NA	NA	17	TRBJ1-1	TGCGCCAGCAGCCCAGCCTGGACCGACAGCATGAACACTGAAGCTTTCTTT	CASSPAWTDSMNTEAFF
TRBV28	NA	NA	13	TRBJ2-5	TGTGCCAGCAGTTTAGGGGTCACTAGTTCCCAGTACTTC	CASSLGVTSSQYF
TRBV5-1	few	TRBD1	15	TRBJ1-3	TGCGCCAGCAGCAACCCCGGGACAGAAGGAAACACCATATATTTT	CASSNPGTEGNTIYF
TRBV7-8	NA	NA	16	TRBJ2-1	TGTGCCAGCAGCGAGCGGAGCAGCCAGGGGTACAATGAGCAGTTCTTC	CASSERSSQGYNEQFF
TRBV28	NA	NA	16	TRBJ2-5	TGTGCCAGCAGTCCCGACGGCTTATACGGGCAAGAGACCCAGTACTTC	CASSPDGLYGQETQYF
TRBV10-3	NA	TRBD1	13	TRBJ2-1	TGTGCCTGCAGGGGCCAGGGGGCAGGTGAGCAGTTCTTC	CACRGQGAGEQFF
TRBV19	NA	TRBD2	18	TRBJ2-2	TGTGCAGCTAAAAGGGGACTAGCGGGAGGGATGGACACCGGGGAGCTGTTTTTT	CAAKRGLAGGMDTGELFF